This TCR beta chain was recorded in a study of blood T cell repertoires in COVID-19. Study-wide context: COVID-19 samples from acute and convalescent phases originated in the United States, Italy and Spain.

A word on this clone: Its ends do not fully match the called genes, so a read error is possible.

Original analysis: Reference gene primers were amplified, and this amplification served to estimate nucleated cell counts. TCRdb's table, derived via immunoSEQ multiplex PCR, lists solely in-frame clones and lacks some. That table furnishes V, J and clone size, whereas the DNA furnished D and trimming. The table records approximately 300,000 clones, 86% of them present only once. The CDR3 contains 15 residues. Germline CDR1 reads SNHLY; CDR2 reads FYNNEI. Participants spanned ages about 18 to 100 years and resided in about 24 US areas. What the recovered Cohort 3 donors had was two negative PCRs, clearance, or symptom resolution.

V gene TRBV2 combines with J gene TRBJ1-5; D not certain. The sequenced sample was PBMCs or T cells enriched from blood (not recorded which). This clonotype was obtained from a man aged 25 to 40 who had recovered from COVID-19. CDR3 region: CASSDWGDSNQPQHF. The CDR3 nucleotides read TGTGCCAGCAGTGATTGGGGAGATAGCAATCAGCCCCAGCACTTT.